The 19 T cell receptor beta chains reported below all come from one sample, sequenced in a study of control samples from healthy donors and cancer patients. Measured with immunoSEQ multiplex PCR; TCRdb has only the in-frame clones, and not every one. The sample carries over 120,000 clones, just under 95% recorded once. The sequenced sample consisted of PBMCs. These receptor sequences come from a man in his 60s with colorectal cancer.

J is TRBJ1-1 and V is TRBV6-5; D is uncertain. Per germline, CDR1 MNHEY and CDR2 SVGAGI. Deletions cut 5 bases from V and 0 bases from J, with 10 bases between. CDR3 length: 14 amino acids. The CDR3 bases are TGTGCCAGCAGTAACCTCCAGGTGAACACTGAAGCTTTCTTT. Translated: CASSNLQVNTEAFF.

The chain employs TRBV4-1 and TRBJ1-2, with 11 nucleotides matching TRBD1. The CDR3 contains 16 residues. The V gene's germline CDR1 is MGHRA and CDR2 YSYEKL. The ends lost 3 bases at V and 3 bases at J; junction bases unmatched: 6. CDR3 in DNA: TGCGCCAGCAGCCAGGGCGGACAGGGGGCGGACTATGGCTACACCTTC. Amino acids: CASSQGGQGADYGYTF.

As regards this clone: At one boundary the junction diverges from the germline segment, which might be a read error. The V call is TRBV24-1, the J call TRBJ2-5, with 9 bases identical to TRBD1. Germline V gene lookup returns CDR1 KGHDR and CDR2 SFDVKD. CDR3 length: 15 residues. The CDR3 sequence is CATSHLLGTGETQYF. The DNA of the CDR3 is TGTGCCACCAGTCATTTGCTTGGGACAGGGGAGACCCAGTACTTC.

The V call is TRBV11-1, the J call TRBJ1-1; D gene uncertain. From germline, CDR1 is SGHAT and CDR2 FQDESV (reference sequence). The V and J ends lost 5 bases and 1 base respectively, with 17 bases between them. This CDR3 spans 16 amino acids. DNA of the CDR3: TGTGCCAGCAGCCGTTCGTCCACAGACGGGAACACTGAAGCTTTCTTT. This gives the protein CASSRSSTDGNTEAFF.

The chain joins TRBV5-1 to TRBJ2-1; 13 bases are shared with TRBD2. The CDR3 has 19 residues. CDR1 and CDR2 (germline): SGHRS, YFSETQ. J gave up 0 bases and V 4 bases, and 10 bases lay outside the gene matches. The CDR3 region is CASSPRGLAGASSYNEQFF. The CDR3 bases are TGCGCCAGCAGCCCGAGAGGACTAGCGGGGGCGAGCTCCTACAATGAGCAGTTCTTC.

V usage is TRBV5-1 and J usage is TRBJ2-5; D might be TRBD1 or TRBD2, each matching 5 bases. Per germline, CDR1 SGHRS and CDR2 YFSETQ. Trimming removed 3 bases from V and 2 bases from J, with 14 bases in between. The CDR3 has 15 amino acids. CDR3 DNA: TGCGCCAGCAGCTCCAGGGTACCGGGGCAAGAGACCCAGTACTTC. Encoded protein: CASSSRVPGQETQYF.

The V gene is TRBV29-1, the J gene TRBJ1-4; no firm D call. The CDR3 spans 14 residues. Germline loops: CDR1 SQVTM, CDR2 ANQGSEA. Trimming left V 5 bases short and J 3 bases short, with 13 bases between. CDR3 coding DNA: TGCAGCGTTCCTGACCTACACTCTAATGAAAAACTGTTTTTT. Its translation: CSVPDLHSNEKLFF.

The V call is TRBV6-5, the J call TRBJ2-3; 8 nucleotides agree with TRBD1. The CDR3 is made up of 14 amino acids. Germline V gene sequence: CDR1 MNHEY, CDR2 SVGAGI. J gave up 5 bases and V 7 bases, and 8 bases lay outside the gene matches. The CDR3 DNA reads TGTGCCAGCACTCGGACAGGGCAAGTAGATACGCAGTATTTT. Protein sequence: CASTRTGQVDTQYF.

The chain is built from TRBV10-3 and TRBJ1-2; perhaps TRBD1 as D (6 bases). Germline CDR1 ENHRY, CDR2 SYGVKD. The ends were cut back, 8 bases at V and 0 bases at J, with 16 bases in the middle. The CDR3 runs 15 residues. In DNA form, the CDR3 reads TGTGCCATCGGAGGGGGAGGGGGTACTAACTATGGCTACACCTTC. Translated: CAIGGGGGTNYGYTF.

The V gene is TRBV9, the J gene TRBJ1-4; D is unresolved. The germline CDR1 and CDR2 sequences are SGDLS and YYNGEE. V was shortened by 1 base and J by 4 bases, with 11 bases between the two germline ends. The CDR3 length is 15 residues. The CDR3 sequence is CASSVQEGRNEKLFF. The CDR3 DNA sequence: TGTGCCAGCAGCGTACAGGAGGGCCGTAATGAAAAACTGTTTTTT. The entire variable domain, with the rest obtained from reference TRBV9 and TRBJ1-4, is as follows: DSGVTQTPKHLITATGQRVTLRCSPRSGDLSVYWYQQSLDQGLQFLIQYYNGEERAKGNILERFSAQQFPDLHSELNLSSLELGDSALYFCASSVQEGRNEKLFFGSGTQLSVL.

J is TRBJ1-2 and V is TRBV6-5; TRBD1 matches at 9 bases. Germline assignment: CDR1 MNHEY and CDR2 SVGAGI. The CDR3 totals 15 residues. V lost 3 bases to trimming and J lost 4 bases; unmatched junction nucleotides: 6. The CDR3 region has the DNA TGTGCCAGCAGTTATTCCGGGACAGGGATCTATGGCTACACCTTC. Translated: CASSYSGTGIYGYTF.

The chain carries TRBV10-2 and TRBJ2-3; D is unresolved. The CDR3 length is 17 residues. Per germline, CDR1 WSHSY and CDR2 SAAADI. Trimming removed 3 bases from V and 1 base from J, with 17 bases in between. CDR3 loop: CASSDSRSRKGTDTQYF. CDR3 DNA sequence: TGCGCCAGCAGTGACAGTAGGTCCCGCAAAGGCACAGATACGCAGTATTTT.

The chain employs TRBV3-1 (or the pseudogene TRBV3-2) and TRBJ2-7; maybe TRBD2 (6 bases). The CDR3 extends over 17 amino acids. Trimming removed 1 base from V and 3 bases from J, with 19 bases in between. From germline, CDR1 is LGHDT and CDR2 YNNKEL (reference sequence). CDR3 bases: TGTGCCAGCAGCCAAGTTAATCGGGGCGGGGAAGACTACGAGCAGTACTTC. The encoded protein is CASSQVNRGGEDYEQYF.

J is TRBJ2-7 and V is TRBV19; D is unclear. The germline gives CDR1 LNHDA, CDR2 SQIVND (reference sequence). This CDR3 is 13 amino acids long. V was shortened by 8 bases and J by 0 bases, with 11 bases between the two germline ends. As DNA, the CDR3 is TGTGCCAGTGAGGATGTGGGCTCCTACGAGCAGTACTTC. Protein: CASEDVGSYEQYF.

The chain combines TRBV11-2 with TRBJ1-6; 7 bases map to TRBD1. Trimming cost V 2 bases and J 7 bases; bases outside gene matches: 2. CDR1 is SGHAT and CDR2 is FQNNGV in the germline V gene. The CDR3 is 14 amino acids. The CDR3, as DNA: TGTGCCAGCAGCTTAAGGGGGCGAAATTCACCCCTCCACTTT. It specifies CASSLRGRNSPLHF.

This clone was seen only once. This chain connects TRBV30 to TRBJ1-1; the D is unclear. V was cut by 2 bases and J by 0 bases, with 7 bases left in between. The CDR3 consists of 13 residues. The germline V gene encodes CDR1 GTSNPN and CDR2 SVGIG (reference sequence). In DNA, the CDR3 is TGTGCCTGGAGTTTGCAGATGAACACTGAAGCTTTCTTT. It yields the protein CAWSLQMNTEAFF.

V and J are TRBV2 and TRBJ2-3; D remains ambiguous. Germline V gene sequence: CDR1 SNHLY, CDR2 FYNNEI. The V gene lost 1 base and the J gene lost 6 bases, with 11 bases spanning the gap. The CDR3 spans 14 residues. CDR3 region: CASSEGPGLDTQYF. For the CDR3, the DNA is TGTGCCAGCAGTGAAGGCCCGGGCCTCGATACGCAGTATTTT.

This chain joins TRBV28 and TRBJ1-5; D is undetermined. Trimming removed 8 bases at V and 4 bases at J, with 15 bases between. Germline values: CDR1 MDHEN, CDR2 SYDVKM. The CDR3 runs to 14 residues. CDR3 amino acids: CASHMGMRNQPQHF. The CDR3 region has the DNA TGTGCCAGCCATATGGGGATGAGAAATCAGCCCCAGCATTTT.

The J gene is TRBJ1-1, the V gene TRBV24-1, with TRBD1 identical over 8 bases. The V gene end was trimmed by 8 bases and the J gene end by 3 bases; junction bases not matched to a gene: 4. This CDR3 spans 13 amino acids. Germline V gene sequence: CDR1 KGHDR, CDR2 SFDVKD. The CDR3 region has the DNA TGTGCCACCACTCAGGGGGCGGACACTGAAGCTTTCTTT. Translating it yields CATTQGADTEAFF.